Listed here is a single T cell receptor (beta chain). J lost 6 bases, V lost 2 bases, and 4 bases had no gene match. Germline loops: CDR1 MNHEY, CDR2 SVGAGI. The CDR3 consists of 14 residues. Some clones are missing from TCRdb's copy, which holds only in-frame ones; the method was immunoSEQ multiplex PCR. This sample has roughly 410,000 clones, with approximately 90% found just once. This entry is derived from a study of blood T cell repertoires in COVID-19. In the study overall: There were acute and convalescent COVID-19 samples, and they came from the United States, Italy and Spain. Sources were T cells, B-cell-depleted T cells, or PBMCs; the material itself was cDNA or gDNA.

The chain links TRBV6-5 to TRBJ2-1; 7 positions match TRBD2. This clonotype was sampled from a woman in her thirties or forties with COVID-19, enrolled during active disease. Sequencing was done on a sample of peripheral blood. The CDR3: CASSYDGLVNEQFF. The CDR3 region has the DNA TGTGCCAGCAGTTACGATGGACTAGTCAATGAGCAGTTCTTC.